This T cell receptor (beta chain) was observed in a study of blood T cell repertoires in COVID-19. Sequencing was performed with immunoSEQ multiplex PCR; in TCRdb, only in-frame clones are kept and a portion is missing. Of around 390,000 clones in the sample, more than 75% are singletons; the top ten hold around 10%. Two consecutive negative NP/OP PCR tests, clearance, or resolved symptoms defined Cohort 3 recovery. This clone was found once. This CDR3 has 13 amino acids. The ends lost 7 bases at V and 3 bases at J; junction bases unmatched: 7. Germline V CDR1 and CDR2: SQVTM, ANQGSEA. The clonotype originates from a woman aged 45-65 years who had recovered from COVID-19. V usage is TRBV29-1 and J usage is TRBJ1-2; 8 positions agree with TRBD1. The material sequenced was PBMCs or T cells enriched from blood (not recorded which). The CDR3 is CSAGDRPDYGYTF. The CDR3 nucleotides are TGCAGCGCCGGGGACAGGCCAGACTATGGCTACACCTTC.